The entry that follows covers one T cell receptor beta chain sequence. Its antigen is unknown. The entry originates in a study of PD-1 blockade in classical Hodgkin lymphoma. The study's findings and limits: The causes of the repertoire differences, possibly disease activity or prior therapy, remain undefined. Any patient who commenced nivolumab under 1 year after ASCT was excluded. Compared with healthy donors, newly diagnosed patients reportedly showed lower baseline TCR diversity.

Sample time point: cycle 4 day 1 (C4D1), after about 6 weeks of nivolumab. Each patient's relapse followed autologous stem cell transplantation, and brentuximab vedotin exposure varied. Germline values: CDR1 ENHRY, CDR2 SYGVKD. Trimming took 11 bases from V and 2 from J, leaving 12 bases between them. The CDR3 extends over 12 amino acids. Produced via immunoSEQ multiplex PCR; TCRdb's table is partial and in-frame only. The sample contains tens of thousands of clones, around 80% of which appear only once. The chain carries TRBV10-3 and TRBJ1-1; a weak D match, TRBD1 (6 bases). This TCR derives from a human donor with classical Hodgkin lymphoma. Sequenced here: peripheral blood mononuclear cells (PBMCs), sampled before the fourth cycle of nivolumab. This chain's CDR3 is CAARGPNTEAFF. The CDR3 nucleotides read TGTGCCGCCAGGGGTCCCAACACTGAAGCTTTCTTT.